This entry features one T cell receptor beta chain sequence. This entry comes from a study of blood T cells in healthy people across ages. Sample-barcoded 5' priming and a J-beta primer mix drove a second PCR of roughly 6 to 12 cycles. A tag from a template-switch adaptor with 12 random nucleotides marked each cDNA molecule. TCRdb itself ran the 5' RACE reads through MiXCR, one entry per CDR3 protein. The profile shows about 630,000 distinct CDR3 sequences, roughly 21% of them singletons. Each sample provided at least 6 micrograms of extracted total RNA. Specimen: blood. The TCR sequence derives from a man in his sixties or seventies in good health.

Here the CDR3 reads CASYSTGLAAYTGELFF. The CDR3 DNA is TGTGCCAGCTACTCGACCGGACTAGCGGCATACACCGGGGAGCTGTTTTTT. V usage is TRBV28 and J usage is TRBJ2-2; 10 positions match TRBD2. The CDR3 runs to 17 residues. V shed 8 bases, J shed 3 bases, and the junction held 12 bases outside the gene matches. Germline CDR1 is MDHEN and CDR2 is SYDVKM.